Sequencing of this T cell receptor beta chain was carried out in a study of brain T cells in children with intractable seizures. Study findings and constraints: Pre-surgery blood may have been undersampled, hiding some clones. HCMV serostatus was not known, and viral specificity came from CDR3 similarity only.

For this clone: Its antigen is not known.

The method was immunoSEQ multiplex PCR; TCRdb's version includes in-frame clones alone and lacks a portion of them. The table lists 340,000 or so clones, over 90% of them singletons. V lost 5 bases and J 3 bases, leaving 13 bases between the germline ends. Germline V CDR1 and CDR2: SGHVS, FNYEAQ. The CDR3 sequence is 15 residues long. Time point in this sample: blood from clinic visit 5 months post-surgery; TSC patient then seizure free. Sequencing was limited to surgery cases with top T cell transcript signatures in brain tissue. Pre-surgery treatment included at least one anti-epileptic drug. The TCR originated in a boy in the first two years of life with tuberous sclerosis and intractable seizures. The chain recombines TRBV7-6 with TRBJ1-4, with D perhaps TRBD1 (6 bases). The sample here was peripheral blood, taken 4 to 6 months after surgery. CDR3 protein: CASSPRQGPNEKLFF. The CDR3 nucleotides read TGTGCCAGCAGCCCCCGGCAGGGGCCTAATGAAAAACTGTTTTTT.